Each of the 9 T cell receptor beta chains below was sequenced from the same sample in a study of blood T cells in healthy people across ages. The authors ran a second PCR of about 6 to 11 cycles using a sample-barcoded 5' primer and a J-beta primer mix. Each CDR3 protein gets one entry after TCRdb re-called the 5' RACE reads with MiXCR. This table has approximately 2,000,000 distinct CDR3 sequences, about 39% appearing once. The specimen sequenced was blood. Every receptor here comes from a human donor in good health.

The V call is TRBV11-2, the J call TRBJ2-3; D remains unclear. Germline loops: CDR1 SGHAT, CDR2 FQNNGV. CDR3 length: 13 amino acids. Trimming took 5 bases from V and 3 from J, leaving 9 bases between them. Written as DNA, the CDR3 is TGTGCCAGCAGCCACGGACCAACAGATACGCAGTATTTT. Translating it yields CASSHGPTDTQYF.

V gene TRBV12-3 or TRBV12-4 combines with J gene TRBJ1-1; 8 positions match TRBD1. There are 14 residues in the CDR3. The V segment lost 1 base and the J segment 7 bases; nucleotides outside the gene matches: 5. The CDR3 nucleotides read TGTGCCAGCAGTTTAGGTCCGGGGACAGGTGAAGCTTTCTTT. This gives the protein CASSLGPGTGEAFF.

V is TRBV7-2 and J is TRBJ2-1; 7 nucleotides line up with TRBD2. Germline V lookup: CDR1 SGHTA, CDR2 FQGNSA. The length of the CDR3 is 15 residues. The V and J ends lost 6 bases and 8 bases, in that order; junction bases with no gene match: 13. This chain's CDR3 is CASSHPPGGWDEQFF. DNA for the CDR3: TGTGCCAGCAGTCATCCCCCGGGGGGATGGGATGAGCAGTTCTTC.

The chain carries TRBV7-3 and TRBJ1-6; no definite D call. Per the germline V gene, CDR1 is SGHTA and CDR2 is FQGTGA. This CDR3 comprises 13 residues. V dropped 5 bases and J dropped 9 bases, with 11 bases sitting between them. In nucleotides, the CDR3 is TGTGCCAGCAGCACCTCGGAGGGTTCACCCCTCCACTTT. It encodes CASSTSEGSPLHF.

This clonotype was seen a handful of times. This chain uses TRBV4-1 with TRBJ1-4; TRBD1 agrees at 10 bases. The germline V gene encodes CDR1 MGHRA and CDR2 YSYEKL. The V gene end was trimmed by 1 base and the J gene end by 8 bases; junction bases not matched to a gene: 4. The CDR3 is 15 amino acids. Written as DNA, the CDR3 is TGCGCCAGCAGCCAAGCGGGACAGGGGAGGGAAAAACTGTTTTTT. Amino acid sequence: CASSQAGQGREKLFF.

The J gene is TRBJ2-3, the V gene TRBV5-5; the D gene is possibly TRBD2 (6 bases). The germline gives CDR1 SGHKS, CDR2 YYEKEE (reference sequence). The CDR3 has 15 residues. The V and J ends lost 0 bases and 4 bases respectively, with 12 bases between them. The CDR3 loop reads CASSLATTSADTQYF. DNA for the CDR3: TGTGCCAGCAGCTTGGCCACGACTAGTGCAGATACGCAGTATTTT.

This clonotype was seen only a few times. This chain joins TRBV12-3 or TRBV12-4 and TRBJ2-1; 10 bases align to TRBD2. V gave up 2 bases and J gave up 6 bases; unmatched junction bases: 7. This CDR3 spans 16 amino acids. CDR3 sequence: CASSLFGLAVTNEQFF. For the CDR3, the DNA is TGTGCCAGCAGTTTATTTGGACTAGCGGTGACCAATGAGCAGTTCTTC.

As regards this clonotype: A much larger clone lies one base from this, so it may be a read error. The rearrangement joins TRBV4-1 to TRBJ1-1; 7 nucleotides align to TRBD1. With 2 bases clipped from V and 1 base from J, the junction kept 1 base outside the gene matches. CDR3 length: 14 residues. Germline V CDR1 and CDR2: MGHRA, YSYEKL. This CDR3 is CASSQRQGNTEAFF. The CDR3 nucleotides are TGCGCCAGCAGCCAACGACAGGGGAACACTGAAGCTTTCTTT.

J is TRBJ2-1 and V is TRBV7-3; TRBD2 aligns across 13 bases. The CDR3 has 19 residues. J was trimmed by 2 bases and V by 1 base; bases with no gene match: 8. Looked up from germline, CDR1 is SGHTA and CDR2 is FQGTGA. The CDR3 DNA is TGTGCCAGCAGCTTAAGCGGTCGGGGACTAGCGGGGACCTACAATGAGCAGTTCTTC. Amino acids: CASSLSGRGLAGTYNEQFF.